The present T cell receptor (beta chain) was sequenced within a study of blood T cell repertoires in COVID-19. Using immunoSEQ multiplex PCR, the repertoire was profiled, and TCRdb retains in-frame clones only, with some absent. The table lists about 370,000 clones, approximately 90% of them singletons, with about 0.86% in the top ten. This clone was detected once. The sequenced material came from PBMCs or T cells enriched from blood (not recorded which). The clonotype originates from a woman aged 40-49 years who had been exposed to COVID-19.

Here the CDR3 DNA reads TGTGCCAGTAGGAGGCAGCCGGATCAGCCCCAGCATTTT. Its protein is CASRRQPDQPQHF. The chain carries TRBV19 and TRBJ1-5; D ambiguous. The germline V and J ends were trimmed by 6 bases and 5 bases, with 11 bases remaining between them. CDR3 length equals 13 residues. Germline V gene lookup returns CDR1 LNHDA and CDR2 SQIVND (reference sequence).